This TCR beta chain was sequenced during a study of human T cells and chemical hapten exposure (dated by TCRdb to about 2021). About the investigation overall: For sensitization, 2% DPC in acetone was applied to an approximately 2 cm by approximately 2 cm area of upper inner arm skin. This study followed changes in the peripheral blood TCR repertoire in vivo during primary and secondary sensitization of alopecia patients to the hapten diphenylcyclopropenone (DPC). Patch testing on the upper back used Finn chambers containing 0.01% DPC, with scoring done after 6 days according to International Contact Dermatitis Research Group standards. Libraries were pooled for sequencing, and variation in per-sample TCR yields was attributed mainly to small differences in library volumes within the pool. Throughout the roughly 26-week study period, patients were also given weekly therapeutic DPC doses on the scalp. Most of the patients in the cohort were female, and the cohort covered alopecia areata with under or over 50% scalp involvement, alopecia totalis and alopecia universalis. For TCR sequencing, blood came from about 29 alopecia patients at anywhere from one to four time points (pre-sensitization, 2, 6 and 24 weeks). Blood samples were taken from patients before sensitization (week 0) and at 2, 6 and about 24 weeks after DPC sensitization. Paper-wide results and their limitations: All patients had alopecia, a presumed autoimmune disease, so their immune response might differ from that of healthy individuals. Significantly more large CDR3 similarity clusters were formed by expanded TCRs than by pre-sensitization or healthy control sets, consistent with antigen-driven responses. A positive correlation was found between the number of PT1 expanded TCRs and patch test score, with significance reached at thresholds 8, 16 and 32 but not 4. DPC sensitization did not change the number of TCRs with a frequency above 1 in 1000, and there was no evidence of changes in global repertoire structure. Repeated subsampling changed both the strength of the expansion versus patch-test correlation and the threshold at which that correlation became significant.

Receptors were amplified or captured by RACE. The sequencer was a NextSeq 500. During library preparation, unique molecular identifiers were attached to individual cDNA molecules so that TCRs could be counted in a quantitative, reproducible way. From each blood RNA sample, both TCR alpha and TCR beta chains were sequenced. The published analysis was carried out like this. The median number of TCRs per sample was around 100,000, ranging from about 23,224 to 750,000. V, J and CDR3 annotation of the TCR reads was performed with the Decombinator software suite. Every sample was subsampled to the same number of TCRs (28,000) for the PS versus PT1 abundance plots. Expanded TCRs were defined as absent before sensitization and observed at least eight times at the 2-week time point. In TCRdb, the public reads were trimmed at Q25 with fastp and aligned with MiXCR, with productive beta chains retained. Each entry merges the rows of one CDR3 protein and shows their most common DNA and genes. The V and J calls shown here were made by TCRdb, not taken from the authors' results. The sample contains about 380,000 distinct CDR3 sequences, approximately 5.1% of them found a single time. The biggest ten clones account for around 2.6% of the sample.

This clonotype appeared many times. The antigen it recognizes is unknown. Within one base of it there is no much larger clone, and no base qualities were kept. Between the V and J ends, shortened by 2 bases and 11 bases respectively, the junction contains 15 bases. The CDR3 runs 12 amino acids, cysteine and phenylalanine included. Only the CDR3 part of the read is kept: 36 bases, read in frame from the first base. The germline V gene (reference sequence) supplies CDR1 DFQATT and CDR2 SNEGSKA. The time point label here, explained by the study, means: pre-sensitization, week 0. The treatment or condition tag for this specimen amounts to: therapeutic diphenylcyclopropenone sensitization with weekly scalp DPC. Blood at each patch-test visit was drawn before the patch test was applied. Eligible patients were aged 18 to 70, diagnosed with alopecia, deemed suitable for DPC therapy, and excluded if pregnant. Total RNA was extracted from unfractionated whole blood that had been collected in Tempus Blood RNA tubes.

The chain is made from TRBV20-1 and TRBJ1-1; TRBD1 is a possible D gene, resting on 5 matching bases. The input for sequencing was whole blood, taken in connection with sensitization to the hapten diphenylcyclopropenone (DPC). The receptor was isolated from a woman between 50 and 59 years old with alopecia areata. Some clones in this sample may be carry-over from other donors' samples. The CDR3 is CSARFGEGTAFF. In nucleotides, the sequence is TGCAGTGCTAGATTTGGGGAGGGGACTGCTTTCTTT.